This TCR beta chain was retrieved from a study of T cell changes during pregnancy in multiple sclerosis. Using immunoSEQ multiplex PCR, the repertoire was profiled, and TCRdb retains in-frame clones only, with some absent. The sample carries around 30,000 clones, more than 80% recorded once. CDR1 is WSHSY and CDR2 is SAAADI in the germline V gene. The CDR3 spans 15 residues. V was trimmed by 4 bases and J by 3 bases, leaving 15 bases between them. With respect to this clone: Different DNA sequences within this sample yield the same CDR3.

The source was CD4+ T cells from peripheral blood mononuclear cells, collected in the first trimester of pregnancy. The TCR sequence derives from a female donor with multiple sclerosis, enrolled in a pregnancy study. The genes are TRBV10-2 and TRBJ1-2; possible D gene TRBD1, 6 bases. CDR3 amino acids: CASSGDIKWDYGYTF. In DNA form, the CDR3 reads TGCGCCAGCAGTGGGGACATAAAGTGGGACTATGGCTACACCTTC.